This T cell receptor (beta chain) was observed in a study of T cells in Graves' hyperthyroidism and ophthalmopathy. With 6 bases clipped from V and 3 bases from J, the junction kept 15 bases outside the gene matches. Germline assignment: CDR1 DFQATT and CDR2 SNEGSKA (reference sequence). The CDR3 length is 16 residues. Researchers barred patients who had uncontrolled infection, other autoimmune disease, pregnancy or lactation. Researchers amplified the TCR beta CDR3 regions from RNA transcripts. The HTBI primer set served for first-round RT-PCR of the TCR CDR3. TCRdb redid the calling of the multiplex PCR reads with MiXCR, one entry per CDR3 protein. The top ten clones hold roughly 47% of a sample with 500,000 to 650,000 distinct CDR3 sequences, just under 20% of them seen once.

The V call is TRBV20-1, the J call TRBJ2-7; TRBD1 aligns across 9 bases. The source of this sequence is a man between 40 and 49 years old with Graves' ophthalmopathy. The source material was blood. This CDR3 is CSASVGGDRVNYEQYF. DNA of the CDR3: TGCAGTGCCTCAGTTGGGGGGGACAGGGTTAACTACGAGCAGTACTTC.